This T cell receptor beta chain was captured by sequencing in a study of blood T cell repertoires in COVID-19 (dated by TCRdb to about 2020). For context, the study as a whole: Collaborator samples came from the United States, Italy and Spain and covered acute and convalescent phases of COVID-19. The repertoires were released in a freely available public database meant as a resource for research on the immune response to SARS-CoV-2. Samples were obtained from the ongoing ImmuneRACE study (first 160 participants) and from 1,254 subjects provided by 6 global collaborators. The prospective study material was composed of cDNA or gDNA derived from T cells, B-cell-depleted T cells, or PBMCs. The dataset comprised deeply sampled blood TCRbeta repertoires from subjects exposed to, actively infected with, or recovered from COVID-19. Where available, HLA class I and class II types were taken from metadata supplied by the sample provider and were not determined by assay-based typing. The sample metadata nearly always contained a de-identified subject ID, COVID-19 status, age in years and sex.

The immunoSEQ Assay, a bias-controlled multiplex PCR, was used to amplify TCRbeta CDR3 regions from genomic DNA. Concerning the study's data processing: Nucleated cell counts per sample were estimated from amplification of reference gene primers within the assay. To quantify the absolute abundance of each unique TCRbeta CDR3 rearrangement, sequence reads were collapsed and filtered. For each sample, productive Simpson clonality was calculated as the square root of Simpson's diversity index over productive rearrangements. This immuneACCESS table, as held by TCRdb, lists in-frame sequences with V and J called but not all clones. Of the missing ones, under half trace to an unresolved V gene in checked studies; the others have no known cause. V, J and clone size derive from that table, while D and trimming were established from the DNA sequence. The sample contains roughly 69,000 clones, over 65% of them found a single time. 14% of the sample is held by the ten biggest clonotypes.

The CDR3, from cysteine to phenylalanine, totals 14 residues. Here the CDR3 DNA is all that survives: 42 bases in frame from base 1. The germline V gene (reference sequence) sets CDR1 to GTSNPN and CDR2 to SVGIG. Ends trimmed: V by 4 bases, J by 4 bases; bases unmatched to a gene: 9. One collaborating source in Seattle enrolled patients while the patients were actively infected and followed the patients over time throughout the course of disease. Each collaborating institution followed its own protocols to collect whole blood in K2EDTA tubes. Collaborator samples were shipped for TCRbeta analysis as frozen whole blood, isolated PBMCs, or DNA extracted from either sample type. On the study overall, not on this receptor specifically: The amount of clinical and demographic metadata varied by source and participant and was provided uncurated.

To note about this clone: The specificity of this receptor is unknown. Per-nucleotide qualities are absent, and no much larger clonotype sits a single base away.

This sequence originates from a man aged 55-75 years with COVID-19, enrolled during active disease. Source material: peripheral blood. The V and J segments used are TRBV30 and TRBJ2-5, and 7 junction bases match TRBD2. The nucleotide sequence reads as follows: TGTGCCTGGAATATTGGGGGAGGGTCAGAGACCCAGTACTTC. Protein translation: CAWNIGGGSETQYF.